Listed here are 9 T cell receptor beta chains from one sample, sequenced in a study of Ad26.COV2.S vaccination and SARS-CoV-2 variants. Sequenced by immunoSEQ multiplex PCR; TCRdb stores in-frame clones only, minus some. This table holds about 350,000 clones, about 88% found once. Stated treatment: roughly 18 received Ad26.COV2.S at low or high dose, single or two shots; roughly five received placebo; per-sample allocation not given. Each sample was drawn 63 days after the first injection (of vaccine or placebo). The sequencing used peripheral blood, collected in a trial of Ad26.COV2.S vaccine versus placebo. The origin of the receptors is a person between 18 and 65 years old who received the Ad26.COV2.S COVID-19 vaccine or a placebo.

The CDR3 coding sequence is TGTGCCAGCAAGGACAGGGGACTTATCACTGAAGCTTTCTTT. As protein: CASKDRGLITEAFF. The rearrangement joins TRBV2 to TRBJ1-1; 9 bases align to TRBD1. The CDR3 sequence is 14 residues long. The germline V gene has CDR1 SNHLY and CDR2 FYNNEI. Trimming at V came to 7 bases and at J to 4 bases, leaving 7 bases not matched to a gene.

This clone appeared once. V usage is TRBV28 and J usage is TRBJ1-1; D unclear. Germline V gives CDR1 MDHEN, CDR2 SYDVKM. The CDR3 consists of 13 residues. Trimming took 2 bases from V and 4 from J, leaving 8 bases between them. This CDR3 is CASSLGLGTEAFF. CDR3 DNA: TGTGCCAGCAGTTTAGGGTTGGGCACTGAAGCTTTCTTT.

This sequence joins TRBV5-5 and TRBJ1-5; 7 nucleotides line up with TRBD1. Germline V gene lookup returns CDR1 SGHKS and CDR2 YYEKEE (reference sequence). This CDR3 has 16 amino acids. V shed 4 bases, J shed 0 bases, and the junction held 7 bases outside the gene matches. The CDR3 loop is CASSNGTAYSNQPQHF. CDR3 nucleotide sequence: TGTGCCAGCAGCAACGGGACAGCGTATAGCAATCAGCCCCAGCATTTT.

In this sample, this clone turned up once. The chain combines TRBV24-1 with TRBJ1-2; 8 positions agree with TRBD1. V was pared by 4 bases and J by 6 bases, with 3 bases of the junction left unmatched. Germline lookup yields CDR1 KGHDR and CDR2 SFDVKD. The CDR3 consists of 13 residues. The CDR3 region is CATSETGEHGYTF. DNA for the CDR3: TGTGCCACCAGTGAGACAGGGGAGCATGGCTACACCTTC.

This clone was seen just once. This rearrangement joins TRBV7-2 to TRBJ2-5; the D gene could be TRBD1 or TRBD2 (6 bases each). CDR3 length: 14 amino acids. Trimming took off 4 bases at V and 5 bases at J, with 14 bases between the two ends. CDR1 is SGHTA and CDR2 is FQGNSA in the germline V gene. DNA for the CDR3: TGTGCCAGCAGCTGGGAGAGGGGGAGGGAGACCCAGTACTTC. It translates to CASSWERGRETQYF.

A single count supports this clone. The J gene is TRBJ1-1, the V gene TRBV4-3, with D perhaps matching TRBD1 (5 bases). The germline V and J ends were trimmed by 0 bases and 4 bases, with 12 bases remaining between them. CDR3 size: 15 residues. The germline V gene has CDR1 LGHNA and CDR2 YSLEER. Here the CDR3 reads CASSQESLGGTEAFF. As DNA, the CDR3 is TGCGCCAGCAGCCAAGAAAGTCTCGGGGGCACTGAAGCTTTCTTT.

The chain uses TRBV7-2 and TRBJ1-5; D is unclear. V was trimmed by 5 bases and J by 4 bases, leaving 12 bases between them. The germline V gene has CDR1 SGHTA and CDR2 FQGNSA. There are 14 residues in the CDR3. This CDR3 is CASSPRSGNQPQHF. CDR3 sequence (DNA): TGTGCCAGCAGCCCAAGGTCCGGGAATCAGCCCCAGCATTTT. Drawing the rest from reference TRBV7-2 and TRBJ1-5, the complete variable domain is GAGVSQSPSNKVTEKGKDVELRCDPISGHTALYWYRQSLGQGLEFLIYFQGNSAPDKSGLPSDRFSAERTGGSVSTLTIQRTQQEDSAVYLCASSPRSGNQPQHFGDGTRLSIL.

The J gene is TRBJ2-5, the V gene TRBV4-1, with D perhaps matching TRBD2 (5 bases). Germline loops: CDR1 MGHRA, CDR2 YSYEKL. The CDR3 totals 14 residues. Between the trimmed V and J ends, which lost 1 base and 2 bases, there was a span of 8 bases. The CDR3: CASSQARVQETQYF. The CDR3 DNA reads TGCGCCAGCAGCCAAGCGAGGGTTCAAGAGACCCAGTACTTC.

The V gene is TRBV7-3, the J gene TRBJ2-1; perhaps TRBD1 as D (5 bases). V lost 3 bases to trimming and J lost 0 bases, with 9 bases between them. Germline CDR1 is SGHTA and CDR2 is FQGTGA. The CDR3 sequence is 15 residues long. The CDR3 sequence is CASSFDSSSYNEQFF. CDR3 DNA sequence: TGTGCCAGCAGCTTCGACAGTAGCTCCTACAATGAGCAGTTCTTC. Variable domain in full (rest from reference TRBV7-3 and TRBJ2-1): GAGVSQTPSNKVTEKGKYVELRCDPISGHTALYWYRQSLGQGPEFLIYFQGTGAADDSGLPNDRFFAVRPEGSVSTLKIQRTERGDSAVYLCASSFDSSSYNEQFFGPGTRLTVL.